The sequence of this T cell receptor beta chain was determined in a study of siplizumab effects on memory and regulatory T cells. Overall study findings and caveats: Unstimulated naive T cells seemed to show more diversity than memory cells did, and they also seemed to be among the major contributors to the alloresponse. Unstimulated subset assignment was obtained for only a minor fraction of alloreactive clones. Under siplizumab, alloreactive sequences traced to unstimulated CD4+ memory cells were significantly reduced. For mappable alloreactive CD4+ clones, the mean Treg-derived fraction was 68.8% with siplizumab and under 35% in controls.

Profiling relied on immunoSEQ multiplex PCR, and the TCRdb table lists in-frame clones only, not all of them. This table has about 91,000 clones, approximately 93% appearing once. Details on this clone: The target antigen is unknown.

V lost 3 bases and J lost 5; bases outside the gene matches: 6. Germline-derived CDR1 and CDR2 are MGHRA and YSYEKL. This CDR3 has 16 residues. This sequence joins TRBV4-1 and TRBJ2-3, with 12 bases lining up with TRBD2. Input material: CD8+ T cells sorted from blood. The TCR was taken from a human donor in good health. The CDR3 sequence: CASSHLAGGRLDTQYF. The CDR3, as DNA: TGCGCCAGCAGCCACCTAGCGGGAGGGCGGTTAGATACGCAGTATTTT.